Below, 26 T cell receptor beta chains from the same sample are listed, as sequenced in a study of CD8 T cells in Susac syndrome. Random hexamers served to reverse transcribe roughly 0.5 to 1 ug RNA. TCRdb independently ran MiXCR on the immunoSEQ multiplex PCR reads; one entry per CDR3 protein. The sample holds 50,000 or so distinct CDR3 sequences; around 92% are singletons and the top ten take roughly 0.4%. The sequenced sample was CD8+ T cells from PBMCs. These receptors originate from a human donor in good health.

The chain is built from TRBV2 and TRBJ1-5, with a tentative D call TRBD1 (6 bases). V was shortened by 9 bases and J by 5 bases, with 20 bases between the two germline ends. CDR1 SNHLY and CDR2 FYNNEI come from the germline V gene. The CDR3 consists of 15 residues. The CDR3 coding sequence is TGTGCCAGTCTGGAGGCAGGGGTGTCATATCAGCCCCAGCATTTT. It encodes CASLEAGVSYQPQHF. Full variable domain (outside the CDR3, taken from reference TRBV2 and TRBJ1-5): EPEVTQTPSHQVTQMGQEVILRCVPISNHLYFYWYRQILGQKVEFLVSFYNNEISEKSEIFDDQFSVERPDGSNFTLKIRSTKLEDSAMYFCASLEAGVSYQPQHFGDGTRLSIL.

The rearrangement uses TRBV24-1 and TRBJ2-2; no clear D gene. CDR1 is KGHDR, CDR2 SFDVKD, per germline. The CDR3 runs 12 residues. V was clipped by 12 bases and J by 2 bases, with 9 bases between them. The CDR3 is CASTFNTGELFF. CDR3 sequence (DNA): TGTGCCTCCACATTTAACACCGGGGAGCTGTTTTTT.

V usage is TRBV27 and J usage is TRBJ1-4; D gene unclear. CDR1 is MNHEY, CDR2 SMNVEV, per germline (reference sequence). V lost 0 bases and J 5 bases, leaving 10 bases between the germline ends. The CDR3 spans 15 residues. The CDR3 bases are TGTGCCAGCAGTTTATCTCGGCCGGGAAATGAAAAACTGTTTTTT. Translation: CASSLSRPGNEKLFF. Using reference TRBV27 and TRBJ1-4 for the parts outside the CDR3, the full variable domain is EAQVTQNPRYLITVTGKKLTVTCSQNMNHEYMSWYRQDPGLGLRQIYYSMNVEVTDKGDVPEGYKVSRKEKRNFPLILESPSPNQTSLYFCASSLSRPGNEKLFFGSGTQLSVL.

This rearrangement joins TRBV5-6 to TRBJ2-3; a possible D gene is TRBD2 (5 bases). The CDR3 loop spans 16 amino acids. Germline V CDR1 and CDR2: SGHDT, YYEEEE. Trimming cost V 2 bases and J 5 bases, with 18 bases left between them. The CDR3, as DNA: TGTGCCAGCAGCTTTGGTGGCCGGGGTTCGGAAGATACGCAGTATTTT. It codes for CASSFGGRGSEDTQYF.

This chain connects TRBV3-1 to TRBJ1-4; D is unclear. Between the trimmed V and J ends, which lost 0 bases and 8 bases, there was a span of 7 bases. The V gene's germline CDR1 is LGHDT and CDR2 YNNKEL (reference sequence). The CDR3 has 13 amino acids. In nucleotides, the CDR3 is TGTGCCAGCAGCCAAGACGCAGGCGAAAAACTGTTTTTT. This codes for CASSQDAGEKLFF.

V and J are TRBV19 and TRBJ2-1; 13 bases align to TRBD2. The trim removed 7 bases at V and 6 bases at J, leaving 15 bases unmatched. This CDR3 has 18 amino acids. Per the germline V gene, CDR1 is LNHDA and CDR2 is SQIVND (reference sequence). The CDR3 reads CASTLFGTSGTISNEQFF. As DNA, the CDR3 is TGTGCCAGTACCCTCTTCGGGACTAGCGGGACTATCTCCAATGAGCAGTTCTTC.

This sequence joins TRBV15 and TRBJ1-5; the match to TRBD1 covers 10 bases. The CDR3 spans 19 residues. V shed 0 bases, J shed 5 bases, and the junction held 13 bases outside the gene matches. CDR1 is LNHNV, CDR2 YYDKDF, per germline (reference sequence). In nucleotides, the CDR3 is TGTGCCACCAGCAGAGATAGGGACAGGGGACCTCCCTCGTATCAGCCCCAGCATTTT. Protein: CATSRDRDRGPPSYQPQHF.

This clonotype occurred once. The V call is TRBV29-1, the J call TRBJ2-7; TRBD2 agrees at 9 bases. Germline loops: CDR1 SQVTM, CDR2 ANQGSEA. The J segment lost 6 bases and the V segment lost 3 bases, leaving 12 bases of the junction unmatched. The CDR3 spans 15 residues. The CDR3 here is CSVEGFSGRPLEQYF. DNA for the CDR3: TGCAGCGTTGAGGGGTTTAGCGGGAGACCCCTCGAGCAGTACTTC.

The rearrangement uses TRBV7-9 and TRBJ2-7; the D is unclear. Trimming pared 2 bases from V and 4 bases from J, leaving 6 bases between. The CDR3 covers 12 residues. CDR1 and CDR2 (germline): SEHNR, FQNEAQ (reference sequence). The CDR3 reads CASSLLEYEQYF. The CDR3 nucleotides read TGTGCCAGCAGCTTATTGGAATACGAGCAGTACTTC.

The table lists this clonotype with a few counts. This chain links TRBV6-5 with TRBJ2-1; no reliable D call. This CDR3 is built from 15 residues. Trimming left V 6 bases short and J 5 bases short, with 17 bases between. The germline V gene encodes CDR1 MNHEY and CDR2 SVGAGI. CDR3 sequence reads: CASSPTSSLDNEQFF. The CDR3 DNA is TGTGCCAGCAGCCCTACGTCGTCCTTGGACAATGAGCAGTTCTTC.

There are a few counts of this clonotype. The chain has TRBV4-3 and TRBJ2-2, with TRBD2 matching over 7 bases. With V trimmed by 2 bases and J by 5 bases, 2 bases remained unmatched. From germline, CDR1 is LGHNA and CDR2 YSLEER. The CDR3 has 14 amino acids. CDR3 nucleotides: TGCGCCAGCAGCCAATTCGGGAGGACCGGGGAGCTGTTTTTT. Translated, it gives CASSQFGRTGELFF.

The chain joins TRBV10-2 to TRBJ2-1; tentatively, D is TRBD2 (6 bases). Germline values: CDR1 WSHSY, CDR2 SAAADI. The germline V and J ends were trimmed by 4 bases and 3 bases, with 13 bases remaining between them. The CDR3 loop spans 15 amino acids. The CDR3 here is CASSADGGFYNEQFF. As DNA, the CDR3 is TGCGCCAGCAGTGCAGACGGGGGTTTCTACAATGAGCAGTTCTTC.

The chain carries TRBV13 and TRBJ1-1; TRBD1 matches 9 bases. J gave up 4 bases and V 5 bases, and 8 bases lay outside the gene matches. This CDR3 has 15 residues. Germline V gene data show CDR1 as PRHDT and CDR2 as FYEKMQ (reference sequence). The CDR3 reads CASSPSGTGLTEAFF. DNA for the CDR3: TGTGCCAGCAGCCCTTCCGGGACAGGGCTCACTGAAGCTTTCTTT.

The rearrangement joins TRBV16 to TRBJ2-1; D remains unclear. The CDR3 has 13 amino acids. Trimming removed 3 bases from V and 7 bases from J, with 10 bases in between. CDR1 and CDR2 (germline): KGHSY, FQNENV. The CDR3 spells CASSHTSGNEQFF. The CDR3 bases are TGTGCCAGCAGCCATACCAGTGGGAATGAGCAGTTCTTC.

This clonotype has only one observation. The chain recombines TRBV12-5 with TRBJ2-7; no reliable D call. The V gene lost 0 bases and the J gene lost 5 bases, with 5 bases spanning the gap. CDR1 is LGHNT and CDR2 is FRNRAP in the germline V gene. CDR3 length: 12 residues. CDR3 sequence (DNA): TGTGCTAGTGGTTTGGTAGCCAACGAGCAGTACTTC. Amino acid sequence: CASGLVANEQYF.

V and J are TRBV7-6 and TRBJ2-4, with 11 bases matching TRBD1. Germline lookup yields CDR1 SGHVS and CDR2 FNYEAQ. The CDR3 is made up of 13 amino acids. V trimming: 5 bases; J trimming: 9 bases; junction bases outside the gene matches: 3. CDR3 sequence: CASSPGQGGIQYF. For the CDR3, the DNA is TGTGCCAGCAGCCCGGGACAGGGGGGCATTCAGTACTTC.

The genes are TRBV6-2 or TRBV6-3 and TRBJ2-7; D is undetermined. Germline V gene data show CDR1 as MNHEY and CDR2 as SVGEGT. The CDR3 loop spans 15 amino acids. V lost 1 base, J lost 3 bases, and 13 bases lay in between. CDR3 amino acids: CASSYYPGGIYEQYF. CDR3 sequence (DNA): TGTGCCAGCAGTTACTACCCGGGCGGAATCTACGAGCAGTACTTC.

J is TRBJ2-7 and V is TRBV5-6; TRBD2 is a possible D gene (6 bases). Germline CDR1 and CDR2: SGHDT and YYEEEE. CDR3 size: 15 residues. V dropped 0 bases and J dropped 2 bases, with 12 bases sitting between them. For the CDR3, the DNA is TGTGCCAGCAGCTTGGAAGATCGGACTACCTACGAGCAGTACTTC. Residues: CASSLEDRTTYEQYF.

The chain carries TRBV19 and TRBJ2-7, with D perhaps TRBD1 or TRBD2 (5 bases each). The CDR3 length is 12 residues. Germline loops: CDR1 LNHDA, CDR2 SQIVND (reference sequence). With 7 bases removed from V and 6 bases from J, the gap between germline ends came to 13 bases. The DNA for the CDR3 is TGTGCCAGTAATGGGGACGGCGGCGAGCAGTACTTC. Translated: CASNGDGGEQYF.

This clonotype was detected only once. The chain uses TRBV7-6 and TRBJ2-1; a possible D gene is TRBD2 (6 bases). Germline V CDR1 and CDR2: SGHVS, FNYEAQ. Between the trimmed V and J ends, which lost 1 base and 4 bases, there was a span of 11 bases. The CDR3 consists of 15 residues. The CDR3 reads CASSLVQEGYNEQFF. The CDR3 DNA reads TGTGCCAGCAGCTTAGTTCAGGAGGGGTACAATGAGCAGTTCTTC. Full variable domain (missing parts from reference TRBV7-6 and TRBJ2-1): GAGVSQSPRYKVTKRGQDVALRCDPISGHVSLYWYRQALGQGPEFLTYFNYEAQQDKSGLPNDRFSAERPEGSISTLTIQRTEQRDSAMYRCASSLVQEGYNEQFFGPGTRLTVL.

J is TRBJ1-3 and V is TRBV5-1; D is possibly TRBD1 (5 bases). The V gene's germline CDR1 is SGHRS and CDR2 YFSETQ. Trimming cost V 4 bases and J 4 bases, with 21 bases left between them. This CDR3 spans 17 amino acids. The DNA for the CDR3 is TGCGCCAGCAGCCCGGGGGACCGCCCTTCTCCAGGAAACACCATATATTTT. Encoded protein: CASSPGDRPSPGNTIYF.

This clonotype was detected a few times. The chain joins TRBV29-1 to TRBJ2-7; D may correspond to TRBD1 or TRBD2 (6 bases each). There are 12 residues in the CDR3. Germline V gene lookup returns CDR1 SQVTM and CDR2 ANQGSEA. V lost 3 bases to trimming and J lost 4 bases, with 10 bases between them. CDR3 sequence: CSVERGEYEQYF. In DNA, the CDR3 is TGCAGCGTTGAGAGGGGGGAATACGAGCAGTACTTC.

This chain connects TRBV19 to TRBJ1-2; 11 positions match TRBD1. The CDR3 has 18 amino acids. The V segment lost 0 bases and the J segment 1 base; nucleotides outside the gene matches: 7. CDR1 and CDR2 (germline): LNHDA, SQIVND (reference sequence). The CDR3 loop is CASSIDWTGGIINYGYTF. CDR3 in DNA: TGTGCCAGTAGTATAGATTGGACAGGGGGCATTATTAACTATGGCTACACCTTC.

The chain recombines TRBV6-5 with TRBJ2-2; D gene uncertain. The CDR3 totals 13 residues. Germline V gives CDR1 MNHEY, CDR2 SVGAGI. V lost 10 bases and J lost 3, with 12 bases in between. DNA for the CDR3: TGTGCCACACAAGGACCATACACCGGGGAGCTGTTTTTT. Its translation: CATQGPYTGELFF.

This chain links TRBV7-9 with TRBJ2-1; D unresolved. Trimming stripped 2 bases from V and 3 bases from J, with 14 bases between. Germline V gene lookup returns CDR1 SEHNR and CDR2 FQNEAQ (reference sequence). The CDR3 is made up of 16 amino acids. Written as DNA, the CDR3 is TGTGCCAGCAGCTTAATTGATAATTACATCTACAATGAGCAGTTCTTC. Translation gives CASSLIDNYIYNEQFF.

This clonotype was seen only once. CDR3 residues: CASSPGDSFYEQYF. The DNA for the CDR3 is TGTGCCAGCTCACCAGGCGACAGTTTCTACGAGCAGTACTTC. The V gene is TRBV18, the J gene TRBJ2-7; perhaps TRBD1 as D (5 bases). Germline V CDR1 and CDR2: KGHSH, LQKENI. V lost 2 bases to trimming and J lost 3 bases, with 11 bases between them. The CDR3 is 14 residues long.